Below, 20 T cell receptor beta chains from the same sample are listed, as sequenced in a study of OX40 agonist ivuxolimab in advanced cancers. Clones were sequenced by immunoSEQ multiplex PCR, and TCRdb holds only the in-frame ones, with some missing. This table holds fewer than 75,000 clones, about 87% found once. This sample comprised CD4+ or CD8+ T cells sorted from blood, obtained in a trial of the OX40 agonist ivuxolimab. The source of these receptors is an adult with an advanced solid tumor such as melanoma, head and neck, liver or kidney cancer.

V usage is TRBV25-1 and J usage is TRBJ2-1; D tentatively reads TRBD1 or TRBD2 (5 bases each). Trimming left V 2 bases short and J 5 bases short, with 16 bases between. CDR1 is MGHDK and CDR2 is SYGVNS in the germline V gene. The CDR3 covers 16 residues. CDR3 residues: CASSEVRASRDNEQFF. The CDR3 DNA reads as TGTGCCAGCAGTGAAGTCAGGGCTAGCAGGGACAATGAGCAGTTCTTC.

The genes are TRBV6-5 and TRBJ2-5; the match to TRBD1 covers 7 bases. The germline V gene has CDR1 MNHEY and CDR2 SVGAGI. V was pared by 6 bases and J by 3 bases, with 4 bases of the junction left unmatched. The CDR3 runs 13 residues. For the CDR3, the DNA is TGTGCCAGCAGCCGAACAGGGGAAGAGACCCAGTACTTC. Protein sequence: CASSRTGEETQYF.

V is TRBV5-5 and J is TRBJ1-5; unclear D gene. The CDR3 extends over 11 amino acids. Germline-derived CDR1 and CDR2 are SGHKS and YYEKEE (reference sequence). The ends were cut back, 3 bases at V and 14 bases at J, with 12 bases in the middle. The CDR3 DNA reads TGTGCCAGCAGCTACGGCGGCCCGGAGCATTTT. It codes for CASSYGGPEHF. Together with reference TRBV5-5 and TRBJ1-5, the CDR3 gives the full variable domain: DAGVTQSPTHLIKTRGQQVTLRCSPISGHKSVSWYQQVLGQGPQFIFQYYEKEERGRGNFPDRFSARQFPNYSSELNVNALLLGDSALYLCASSYGGPEHFGDGTRLSIL.

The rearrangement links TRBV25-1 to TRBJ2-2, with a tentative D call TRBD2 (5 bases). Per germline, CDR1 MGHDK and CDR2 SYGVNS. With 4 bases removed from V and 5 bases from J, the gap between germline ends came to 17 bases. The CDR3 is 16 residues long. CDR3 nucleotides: TGTGCCAGCAGTGTGGACTCGGCGGGTCGTACCGGGGAGCTGTTTTTT. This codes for CASSVDSAGRTGELFF.

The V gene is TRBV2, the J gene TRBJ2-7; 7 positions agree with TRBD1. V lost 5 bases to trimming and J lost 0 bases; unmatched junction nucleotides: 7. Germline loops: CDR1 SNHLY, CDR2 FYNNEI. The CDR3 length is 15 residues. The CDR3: CASSRDRLSSYEQYF. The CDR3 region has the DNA TGTGCCAGCAGTCGGGACAGATTAAGCTCCTACGAGCAGTACTTC.

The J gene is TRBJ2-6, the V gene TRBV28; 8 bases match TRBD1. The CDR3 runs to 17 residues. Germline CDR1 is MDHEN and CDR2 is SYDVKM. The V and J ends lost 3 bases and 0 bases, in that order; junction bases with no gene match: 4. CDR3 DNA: TGTGCCAGCAGTTTTGGCAGGGGGCCCTCTGGGGCCAACGTCCTGACTTTC. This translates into CASSFGRGPSGANVLTF.

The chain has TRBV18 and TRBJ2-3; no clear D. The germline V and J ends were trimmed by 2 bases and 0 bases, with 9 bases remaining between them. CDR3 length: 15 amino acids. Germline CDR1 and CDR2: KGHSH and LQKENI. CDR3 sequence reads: CASSPSGVSTDTQYF. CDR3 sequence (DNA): TGTGCCAGCTCACCATCGGGTGTTAGCACAGATACGCAGTATTTT.

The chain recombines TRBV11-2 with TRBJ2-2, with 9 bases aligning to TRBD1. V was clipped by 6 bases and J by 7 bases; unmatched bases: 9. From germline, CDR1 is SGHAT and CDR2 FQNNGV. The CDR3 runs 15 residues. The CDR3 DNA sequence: TGTGCCAGCAGTTTATCCGGGACAGGGCTCGGGGAGCTGTTTTTT. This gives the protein CASSLSGTGLGELFF.

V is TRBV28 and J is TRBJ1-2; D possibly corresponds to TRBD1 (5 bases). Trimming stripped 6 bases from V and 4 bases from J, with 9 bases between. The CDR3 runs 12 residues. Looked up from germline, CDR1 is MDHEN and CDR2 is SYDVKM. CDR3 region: CASRAQVYGYTF. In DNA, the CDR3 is TGTGCCAGCAGGGCACAGGTCTATGGCTACACCTTC.

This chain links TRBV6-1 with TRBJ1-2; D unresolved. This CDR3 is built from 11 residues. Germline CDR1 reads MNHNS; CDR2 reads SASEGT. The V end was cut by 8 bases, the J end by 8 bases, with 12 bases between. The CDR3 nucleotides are TGTGCCAGCTACAGCATGGGCGGCTACACCTTC. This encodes CASYSMGGYTF.

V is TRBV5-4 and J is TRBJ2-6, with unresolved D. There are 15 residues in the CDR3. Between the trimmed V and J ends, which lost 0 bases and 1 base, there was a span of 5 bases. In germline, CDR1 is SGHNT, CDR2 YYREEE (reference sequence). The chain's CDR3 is CASSLGSSGANVLTF. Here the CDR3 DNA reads TGTGCCAGCAGCTTGGGCTCGTCTGGGGCCAACGTCCTGACTTTC.

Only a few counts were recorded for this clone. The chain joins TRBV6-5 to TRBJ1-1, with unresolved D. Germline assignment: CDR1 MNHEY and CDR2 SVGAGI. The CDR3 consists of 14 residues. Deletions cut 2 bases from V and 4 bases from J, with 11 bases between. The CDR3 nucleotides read TGTGCCAGCAGTTACAAGGCTCATGGCACTGAAGCTTTCTTT. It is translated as CASSYKAHGTEAFF.

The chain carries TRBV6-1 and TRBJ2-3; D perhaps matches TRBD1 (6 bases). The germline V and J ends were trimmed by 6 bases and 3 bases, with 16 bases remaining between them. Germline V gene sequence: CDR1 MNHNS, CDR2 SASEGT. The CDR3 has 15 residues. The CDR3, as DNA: TGTGCCAGCAGACTAAATGGGGGCGGGACAGATACGCAGTATTTT. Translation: CASRLNGGGTDTQYF.

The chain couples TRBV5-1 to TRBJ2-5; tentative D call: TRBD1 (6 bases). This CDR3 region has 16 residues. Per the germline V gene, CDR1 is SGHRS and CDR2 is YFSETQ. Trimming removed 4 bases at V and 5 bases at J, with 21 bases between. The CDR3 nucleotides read TGCGCCAGCAGCCCGGACGCCCGGTCAGGGGCTGAGACCCAGTACTTC. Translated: CASSPDARSGAETQYF.

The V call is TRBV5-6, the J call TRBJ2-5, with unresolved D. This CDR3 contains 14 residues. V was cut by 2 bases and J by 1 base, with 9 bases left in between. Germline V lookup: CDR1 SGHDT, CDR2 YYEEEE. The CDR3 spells CASSLKDGQETQYF. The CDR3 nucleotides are TGTGCCAGCAGCTTAAAGGACGGCCAAGAGACCCAGTACTTC.

The CDR3 spells CASSPGSAYNEQFF. The CDR3 bases are TGTGCCAGCAGCCCCGGGTCGGCCTACAATGAGCAGTTCTTC. This chain uses TRBV11-2 with TRBJ2-1; D is uncertain. Between the trimmed V and J ends, which lost 5 bases and 2 bases, there was a span of 10 bases. CDR3 length: 14 amino acids. Germline assignment: CDR1 SGHAT and CDR2 FQNNGV.

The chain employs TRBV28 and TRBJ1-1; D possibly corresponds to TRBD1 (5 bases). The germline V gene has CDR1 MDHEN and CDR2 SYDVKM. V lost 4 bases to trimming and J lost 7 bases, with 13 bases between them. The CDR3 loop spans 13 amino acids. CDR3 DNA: TGTGCCAGCAGTTCTCCGGGACGACATGAAGCTTTCTTT. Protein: CASSSPGRHEAFF.

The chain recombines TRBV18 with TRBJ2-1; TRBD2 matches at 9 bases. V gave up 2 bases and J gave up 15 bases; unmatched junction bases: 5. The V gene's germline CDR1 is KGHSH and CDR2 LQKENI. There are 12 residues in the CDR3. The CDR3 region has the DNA TGTGCCAGCTCACCAGGTAGCGGGAGTCCGTTCTTC. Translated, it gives CASSPGSGSPFF.

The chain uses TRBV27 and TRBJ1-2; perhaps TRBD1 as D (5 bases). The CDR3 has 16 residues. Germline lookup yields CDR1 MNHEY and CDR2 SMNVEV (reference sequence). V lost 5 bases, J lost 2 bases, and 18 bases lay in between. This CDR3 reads CASSRLDSWGNYGYTF. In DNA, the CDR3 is TGTGCCAGCAGTCGCCTCGACAGCTGGGGAAACTATGGCTACACCTTC.

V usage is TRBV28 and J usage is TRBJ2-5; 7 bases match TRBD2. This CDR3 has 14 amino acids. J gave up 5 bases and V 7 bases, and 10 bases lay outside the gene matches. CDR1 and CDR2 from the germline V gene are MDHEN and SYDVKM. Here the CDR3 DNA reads TGTGCCAGCAATCCTAGCGGCGGGGCGGAGACCCAGTACTTC. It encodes CASNPSGGAETQYF.